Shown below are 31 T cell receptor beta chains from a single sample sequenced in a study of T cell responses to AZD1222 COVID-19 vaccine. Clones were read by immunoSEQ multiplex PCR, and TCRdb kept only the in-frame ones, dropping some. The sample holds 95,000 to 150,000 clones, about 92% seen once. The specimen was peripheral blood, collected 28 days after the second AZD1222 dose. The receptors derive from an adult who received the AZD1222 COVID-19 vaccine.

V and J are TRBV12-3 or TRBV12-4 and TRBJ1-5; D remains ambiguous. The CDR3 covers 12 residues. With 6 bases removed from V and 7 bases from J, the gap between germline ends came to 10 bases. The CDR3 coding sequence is TGTGCCAGCAGGGCCAATCGCCAGCCCCAGCATTTT. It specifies CASRANRQPQHF.

CDR3 in DNA: TGTGCCTGGAGTGTAGGGGGCAGAGGGAACACTGAAGCTTTCTTT. This encodes CAWSVGGRGNTEAFF. The V and J genes are TRBV30 and TRBJ1-1; 7 positions match TRBD1. CDR1 and CDR2 (germline): GTSNPN, SVGIG (reference sequence). The CDR3 contains 15 residues. V shed 0 bases and J 1 base; nucleotides not matched to a gene: 5.

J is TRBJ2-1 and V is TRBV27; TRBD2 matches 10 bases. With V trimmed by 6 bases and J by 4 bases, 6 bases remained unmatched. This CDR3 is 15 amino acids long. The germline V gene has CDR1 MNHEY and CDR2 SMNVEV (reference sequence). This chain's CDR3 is CASSLAGDPYNEQFF. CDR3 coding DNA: TGTGCCAGCAGCCTAGCGGGGGACCCGTACAATGAGCAGTTCTTC.

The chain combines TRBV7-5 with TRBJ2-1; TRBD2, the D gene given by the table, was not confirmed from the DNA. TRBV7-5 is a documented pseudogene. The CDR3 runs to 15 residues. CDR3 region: CVRSFRTSGPGEQFF. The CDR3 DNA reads TGTGTCAGAAGCTTCCGGACTAGCGGGCCTGGCGAGCAGTTCTTC.

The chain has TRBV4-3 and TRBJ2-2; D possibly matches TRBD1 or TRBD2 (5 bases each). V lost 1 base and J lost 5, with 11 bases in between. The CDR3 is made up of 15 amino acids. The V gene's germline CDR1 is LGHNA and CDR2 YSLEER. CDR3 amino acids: CASSQGYWGTGELFF. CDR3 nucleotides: TGCGCCAGCAGCCAAGGATACTGGGGGACCGGGGAGCTGTTTTTT.

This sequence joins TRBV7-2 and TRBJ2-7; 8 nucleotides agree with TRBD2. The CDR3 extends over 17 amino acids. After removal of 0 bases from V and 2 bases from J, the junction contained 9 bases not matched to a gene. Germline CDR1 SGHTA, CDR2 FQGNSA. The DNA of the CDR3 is TGTGCCAGCAGCTTAGCGTTCTCGGGAGCGGGAGCCTACGAGCAGTACTTC. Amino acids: CASSLAFSGAGAYEQYF.

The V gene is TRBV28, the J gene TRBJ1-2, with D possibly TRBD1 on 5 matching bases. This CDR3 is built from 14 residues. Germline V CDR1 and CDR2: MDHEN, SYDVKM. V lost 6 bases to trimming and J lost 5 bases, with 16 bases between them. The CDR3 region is CASSLAWGLYGYTF. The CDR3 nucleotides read TGTGCCAGCAGCCTAGCGTGGGGGTTGTATGGCTACACCTTC.

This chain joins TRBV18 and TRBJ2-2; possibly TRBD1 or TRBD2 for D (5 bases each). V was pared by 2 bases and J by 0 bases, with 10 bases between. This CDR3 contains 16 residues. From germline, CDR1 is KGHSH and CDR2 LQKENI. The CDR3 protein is CASSPMGPPNTGELFF. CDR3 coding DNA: TGTGCCAGCTCACCAATGGGACCCCCGAACACCGGGGAGCTGTTTTTT.

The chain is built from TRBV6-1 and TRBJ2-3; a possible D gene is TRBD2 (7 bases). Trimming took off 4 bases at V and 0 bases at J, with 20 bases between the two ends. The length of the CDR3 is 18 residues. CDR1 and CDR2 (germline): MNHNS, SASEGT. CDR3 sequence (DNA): TGTGCCAGCAGTGTAACTCACAGTGGGGGGGCTAGCACAGATACGCAGTATTTT. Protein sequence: CASSVTHSGGASTDTQYF.

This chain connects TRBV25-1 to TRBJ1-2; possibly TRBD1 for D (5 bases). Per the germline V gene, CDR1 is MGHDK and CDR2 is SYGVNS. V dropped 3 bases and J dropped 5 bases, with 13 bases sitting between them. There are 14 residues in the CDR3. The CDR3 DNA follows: TGTGCCAGCAGTGATCTCGGGACCCTGTATGGCTACACCTTC. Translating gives CASSDLGTLYGYTF.

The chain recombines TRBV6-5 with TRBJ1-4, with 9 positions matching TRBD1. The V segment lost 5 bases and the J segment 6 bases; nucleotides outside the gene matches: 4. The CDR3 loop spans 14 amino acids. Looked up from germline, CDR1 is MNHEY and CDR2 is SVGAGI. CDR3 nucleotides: TGTGCCAGCAGTCGACAGGGGGGGGATGAAAAACTGTTTTTT. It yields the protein CASSRQGGDEKLFF.

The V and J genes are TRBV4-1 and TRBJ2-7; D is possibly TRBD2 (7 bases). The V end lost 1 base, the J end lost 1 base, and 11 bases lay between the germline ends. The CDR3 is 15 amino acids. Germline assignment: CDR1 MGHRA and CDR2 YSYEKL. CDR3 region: CASSQVGGASYEQYF. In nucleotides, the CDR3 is TGCGCCAGCAGCCAAGTAGGGGGGGCTTCCTACGAGCAGTACTTC.

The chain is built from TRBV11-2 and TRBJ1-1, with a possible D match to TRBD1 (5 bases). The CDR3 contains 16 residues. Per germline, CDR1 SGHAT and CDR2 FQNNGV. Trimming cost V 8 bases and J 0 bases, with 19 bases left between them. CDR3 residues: CASRTGRHDLNTEAFF. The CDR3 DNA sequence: TGTGCCAGCCGGACGGGGCGCCATGATTTGAACACTGAAGCTTTCTTT. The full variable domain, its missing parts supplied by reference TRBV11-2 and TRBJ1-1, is EAGVAQSPRYKIIEKRQSVAFWCNPISGHATLYWYQQILGQGPKLLIQFQNNGVVDDSQLPKDRFSAERLKGVDSTLKIQPAKLEDSAVYLCASRTGRHDLNTEAFFGQGTRLTVV.

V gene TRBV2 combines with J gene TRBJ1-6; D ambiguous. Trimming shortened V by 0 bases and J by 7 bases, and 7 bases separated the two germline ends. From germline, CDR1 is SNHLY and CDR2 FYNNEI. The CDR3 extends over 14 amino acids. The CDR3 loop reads CASSEALGNSPLHF. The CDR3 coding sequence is TGTGCCAGCAGTGAAGCCCTAGGGAATTCACCCCTCCACTTT.

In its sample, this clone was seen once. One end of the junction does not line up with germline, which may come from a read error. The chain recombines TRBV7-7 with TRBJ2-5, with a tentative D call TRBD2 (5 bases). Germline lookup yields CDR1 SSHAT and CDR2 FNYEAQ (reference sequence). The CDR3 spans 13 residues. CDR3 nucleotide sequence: TGTGCTAGCAGCTTAGGAGCGGAAGAGACCCAGTACTTC. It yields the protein CASSLGAEETQYF.

The CDR3 nucleotides read TGTGCCAGCAGCTTGGACCAAATGGACCATCAGCCCCAGCATTTT. Residues: CASSLDQMDHQPQHF. This sequence joins TRBV7-2 and TRBJ1-5; D gene ambiguous. Trimming took 3 bases from V and 5 from J, leaving 14 bases between them. This CDR3 has 15 residues. The germline V gene has CDR1 SGHTA and CDR2 FQGNSA.

The CDR3 loop is CASSQGPGSYNEQFF. The CDR3 DNA sequence: TGCGCCAGCAGCCAAGGGCCTGGCTCCTACAATGAGCAGTTCTTC. The rearrangement links TRBV4-3 to TRBJ2-1; D is unresolved. Germline loops: CDR1 LGHNA, CDR2 YSLEER. The V and J ends lost 1 base and 0 bases respectively, with 7 bases between them. The CDR3 contains 15 residues.

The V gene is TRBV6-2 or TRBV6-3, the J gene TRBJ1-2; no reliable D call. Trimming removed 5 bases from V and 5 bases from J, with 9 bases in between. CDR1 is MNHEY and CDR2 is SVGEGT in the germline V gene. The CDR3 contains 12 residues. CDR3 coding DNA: TGTGCCAGCAGTCCCCAGTTATATGGCTACACCTTC. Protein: CASSPQLYGYTF.

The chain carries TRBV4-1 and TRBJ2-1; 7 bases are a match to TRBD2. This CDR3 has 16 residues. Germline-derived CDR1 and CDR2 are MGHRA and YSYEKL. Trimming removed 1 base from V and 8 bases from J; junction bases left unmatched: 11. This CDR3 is CASSQGPGGRMDEQFF. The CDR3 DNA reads TGCGCCAGCAGCCAAGGGCCGGGCGGGAGAATGGATGAGCAGTTCTTC.

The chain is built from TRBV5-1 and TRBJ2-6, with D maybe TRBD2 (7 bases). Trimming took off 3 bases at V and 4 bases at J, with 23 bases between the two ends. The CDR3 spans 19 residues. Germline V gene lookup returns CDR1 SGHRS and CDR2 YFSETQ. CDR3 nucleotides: TGCGCCAGCAGCTCACAGGGTGGGGGGGCGCCAGCCGGGGCCAACGTCCTGACTTTC. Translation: CASSSQGGGAPAGANVLTF.

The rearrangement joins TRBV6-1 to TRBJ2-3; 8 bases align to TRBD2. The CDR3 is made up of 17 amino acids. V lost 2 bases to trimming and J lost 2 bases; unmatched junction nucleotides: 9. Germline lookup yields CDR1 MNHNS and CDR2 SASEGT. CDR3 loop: CASSEYGRAGVTDTQYF. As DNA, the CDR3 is TGTGCCAGCAGTGAATATGGGCGAGCGGGGGTCACAGATACGCAGTATTTT.

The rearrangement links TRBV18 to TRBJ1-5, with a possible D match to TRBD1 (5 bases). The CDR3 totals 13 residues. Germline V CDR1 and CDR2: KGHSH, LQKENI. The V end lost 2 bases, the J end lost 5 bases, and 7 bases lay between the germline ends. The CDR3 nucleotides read TGTGCCAGCTCACCAGGGGGGGATCAGCCCCAGCATTTT. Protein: CASSPGGDQPQHF.

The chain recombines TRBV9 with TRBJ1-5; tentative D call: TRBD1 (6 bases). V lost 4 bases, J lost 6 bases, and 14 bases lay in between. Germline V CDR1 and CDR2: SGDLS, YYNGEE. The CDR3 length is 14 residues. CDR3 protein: CASSNDRLGQPQHF. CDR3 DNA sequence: TGTGCCAGCAGCAACGACAGGTTGGGTCAGCCCCAGCATTTT.

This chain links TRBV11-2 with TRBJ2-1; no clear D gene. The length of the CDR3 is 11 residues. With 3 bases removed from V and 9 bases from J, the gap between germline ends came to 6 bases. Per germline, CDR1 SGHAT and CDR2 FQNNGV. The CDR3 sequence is CASSLMAEQFF. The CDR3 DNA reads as TGTGCCAGCAGCTTGATGGCTGAGCAGTTCTTC. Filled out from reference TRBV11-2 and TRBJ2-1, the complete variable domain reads EAGVAQSPRYKIIEKRQSVAFWCNPISGHATLYWYQQILGQGPKLLIQFQNNGVVDDSQLPKDRFSAERLKGVDSTLKIQPAKLEDSAVYLCASSLMAEQFFGPGTRLTVL.

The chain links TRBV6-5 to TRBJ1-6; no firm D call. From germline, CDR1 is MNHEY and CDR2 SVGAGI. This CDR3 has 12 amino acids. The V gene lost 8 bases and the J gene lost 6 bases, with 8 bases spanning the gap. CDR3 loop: CASRQVNSPLHF. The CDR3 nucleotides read TGTGCCAGCCGGCAAGTTAATTCACCCCTCCACTTT.

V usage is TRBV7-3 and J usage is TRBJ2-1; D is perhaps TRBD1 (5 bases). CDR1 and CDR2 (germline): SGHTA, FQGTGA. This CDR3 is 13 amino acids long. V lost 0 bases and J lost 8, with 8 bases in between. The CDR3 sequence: CASSLTWGDEQFF. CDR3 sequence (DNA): TGTGCCAGCAGCTTAACCTGGGGCGATGAGCAGTTCTTC. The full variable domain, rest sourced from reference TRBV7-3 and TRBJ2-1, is GAGVSQTPSNKVTEKGKYVELRCDPISGHTALYWYRQSLGQGPEFLIYFQGTGAADDSGLPNDRFFAVRPEGSVSTLKIQRTERGDSAVYLCASSLTWGDEQFFGPGTRLTVL.

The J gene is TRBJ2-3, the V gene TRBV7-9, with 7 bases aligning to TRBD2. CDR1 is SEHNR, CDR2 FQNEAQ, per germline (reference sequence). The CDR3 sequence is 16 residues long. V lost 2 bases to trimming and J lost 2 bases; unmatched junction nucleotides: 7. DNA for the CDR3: TGTGCCAGCAGCTTAACCCGGGACTACTACACAGATACGCAGTATTTT. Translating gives CASSLTRDYYTDTQYF.

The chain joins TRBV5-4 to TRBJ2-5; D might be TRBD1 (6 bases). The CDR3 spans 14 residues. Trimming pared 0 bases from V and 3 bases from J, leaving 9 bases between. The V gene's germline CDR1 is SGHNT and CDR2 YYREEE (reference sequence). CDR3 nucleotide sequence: TGTGCCAGCAGCTTGGCACAGGGTAAAGAGACCCAGTACTTC. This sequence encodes CASSLAQGKETQYF. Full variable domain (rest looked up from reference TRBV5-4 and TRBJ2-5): ETGVTQSPTHLIKTRGQQVTLRCSSQSGHNTVSWYQQALGQGPQFIFQYYREEENGRGNFPPRFSGLQFPNYSSELNVNALELDDSALYLCASSLAQGKETQYFGPGTRLLVL.

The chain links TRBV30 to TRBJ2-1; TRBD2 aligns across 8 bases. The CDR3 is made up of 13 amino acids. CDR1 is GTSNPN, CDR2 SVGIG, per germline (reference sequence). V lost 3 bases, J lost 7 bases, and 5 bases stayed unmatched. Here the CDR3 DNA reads TGTGCCTGGAGGTGGAGCGGGGGTAATGAGCAGTTCTTC. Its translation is CAWRWSGGNEQFF.

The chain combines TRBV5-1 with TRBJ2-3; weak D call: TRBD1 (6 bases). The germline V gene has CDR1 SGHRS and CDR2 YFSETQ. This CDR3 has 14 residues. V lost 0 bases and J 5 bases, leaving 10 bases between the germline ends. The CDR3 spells CASSLDREGDTQYF. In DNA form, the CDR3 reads TGCGCCAGCAGCTTGGACAGGGAAGGAGATACGCAGTATTTT. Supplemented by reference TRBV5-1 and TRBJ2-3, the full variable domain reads KAGVTQTPRYLIKTRGQQVTLSCSPISGHRSVSWYQQTPGQGLQFLFEYFSETQRNKGNFPGRFSGRQFSNSRSEMNVSTLELGDSALYLCASSLDREGDTQYFGPGTRLTVL.

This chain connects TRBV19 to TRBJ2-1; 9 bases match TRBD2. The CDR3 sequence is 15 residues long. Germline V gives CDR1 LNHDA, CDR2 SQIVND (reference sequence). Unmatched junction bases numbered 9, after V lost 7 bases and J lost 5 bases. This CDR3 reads CASTGSGSVHNEQFF. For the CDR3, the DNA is TGTGCCAGTACCGGTAGCGGGAGTGTCCACAATGAGCAGTTCTTC.